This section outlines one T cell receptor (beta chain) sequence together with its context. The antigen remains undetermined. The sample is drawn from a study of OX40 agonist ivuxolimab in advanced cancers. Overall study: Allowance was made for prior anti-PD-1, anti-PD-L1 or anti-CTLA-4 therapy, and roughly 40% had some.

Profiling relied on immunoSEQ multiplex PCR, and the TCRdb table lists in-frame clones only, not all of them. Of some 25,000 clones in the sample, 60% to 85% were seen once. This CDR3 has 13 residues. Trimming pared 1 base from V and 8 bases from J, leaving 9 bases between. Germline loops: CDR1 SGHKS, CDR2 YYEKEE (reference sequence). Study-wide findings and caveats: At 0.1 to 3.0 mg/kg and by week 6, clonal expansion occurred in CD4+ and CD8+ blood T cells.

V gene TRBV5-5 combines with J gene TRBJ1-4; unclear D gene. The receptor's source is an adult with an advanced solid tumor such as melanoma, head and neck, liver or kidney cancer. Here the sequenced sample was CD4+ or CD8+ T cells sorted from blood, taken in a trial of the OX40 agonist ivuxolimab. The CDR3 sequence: CASSLLPGEKLFF. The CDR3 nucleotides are TGTGCCAGCAGCTTGCTGCCGGGGGAAAAACTGTTTTTT.